Listed here are 8 T cell receptor beta chains from one sample, sequenced in a study of T cells in Graves' hyperthyroidism and ophthalmopathy. TCR beta CDR3 region amplification was performed from RNA transcripts. A set of HTBI primers served as the primers for a first-round RT-PCR of the TCR CDR3. TCRdb processed the multiplex PCR reads anew with MiXCR; each CDR3 protein has one entry. The sample has about 290,000 distinct CDR3 sequences; 16% are singletons. The source material was blood. These receptors were obtained from a young man with Graves' hyperthyroidism.

This clonotype was counted many times. The gene calls are TRBV11-3 and TRBJ2-1, with TRBD2 as a possible D gene (6 bases). V was clipped by 0 bases and J by 7 bases, with 19 bases between them. Germline V CDR1 and CDR2: SGHNT, YENEEA. The CDR3 sequence is 17 residues long. CDR3 in amino acids: CASSLDFRDSRGNEQFF. CDR3 DNA sequence: TGTGCCAGCAGCTTAGACTTCCGGGACTCCCGTGGGAATGAGCAGTTCTTC.

CDR3 DNA sequence: TGTGCCAGCAGTCCAGGGACAGGGTGGTCCTACGAGCAGTACTTC. Translated, it gives CASSPGTGWSYEQYF. The V and J genes are TRBV28 and TRBJ2-7, with 9 bases that match TRBD1. V shed 5 bases, J shed 1 base, and the junction held 6 bases outside the gene matches. The CDR3 consists of 15 residues. Germline assignment: CDR1 MDHEN and CDR2 SYDVKM. Based on the CDR3 plus reference TRBV28 and TRBJ2-7, the full variable domain is DVKVTQSSRYLVKRTGEKVFLECVQDMDHENMFWYRQDPGLGLRLIYFSYDVKMKEKGDIPEGYSVSREKKERFSLILESASTNQTSMYLCASSPGTGWSYEQYFGPGTRLTVT.

This clonotype was seen repeatedly, ten times or more. The chain is built from TRBV5-1 and TRBJ2-7, with TRBD1 matching 8 bases. V lost 4 bases to trimming and J lost 5 bases; unmatched junction nucleotides: 8. Germline V gives CDR1 SGHRS, CDR2 YFSETQ. The CDR3 is 14 amino acids. The CDR3 loop is CASSLRGLRDEQYF. The CDR3 DNA reads as TGCGCCAGCAGCCTCAGGGGGCTGAGGGACGAGCAGTACTTC.

This clonotype has only one observation. The chain employs TRBV6-2 or TRBV6-3 and TRBJ1-4, with D possibly being TRBD1 (5 bases). The CDR3 totals 14 residues. With 2 bases removed from V and 8 bases from J, the gap between germline ends came to 12 bases. CDR1 is MNHEY and CDR2 is SVGEGT in the germline V gene. This CDR3 is CASSYGRGPEKLFF. CDR3 nucleotide sequence: TGTGCCAGCAGTTACGGTCGGGGACCCGAAAAACTGTTTTTT.

This clonotype has at least ten counts. The V and J genes are TRBV30 and TRBJ1-1; a weak D match, TRBD1 (6 bases). The V gene lost 2 bases and the J gene lost 8 bases, with 18 bases spanning the gap. The CDR3 length is 14 residues. Germline CDR1 reads GTSNPN; CDR2 reads SVGIG (reference sequence). DNA for the CDR3: TGTGCCTGGAGTTGGGGGCAGAGGGGTGGAGAAGCTTTCTTT. Protein product: CAWSWGQRGGEAFF.

The table lists this clonotype with many counts. V usage is TRBV6-2 or TRBV6-3 and J usage is TRBJ2-3, with D possibly matching TRBD2 (6 bases). The V end was cut by 0 bases, the J end by 0 bases, with 13 bases between. CDR3 size: 17 residues. Per germline, CDR1 MNHEY and CDR2 SVGEGT. This chain's CDR3 is CASSYSRKAGSTDTQYF. Written as DNA, the CDR3 is TGTGCCAGCAGTTACTCGAGGAAGGCGGGAAGCACAGATACGCAGTATTTT.

Many counts were recorded for this clonotype. The chain joins TRBV12-3 or TRBV12-4 to TRBJ1-1, with no clear D. The CDR3 sequence is 11 residues long. Trimming pared 4 bases from V and 7 bases from J, leaving 7 bases between. As DNA, the CDR3 is TGTGCCAGCAGTTCCACAATTGAAGCTTTCTTT. This gives the protein CASSSTIEAFF.

This clonotype was observed a few times. The gene calls are TRBV10-3 and TRBJ2-3; 9 bases are shared with TRBD2. V lost 10 bases, J lost 1 base, and 6 bases stayed unmatched. The CDR3 length is 14 residues. Germline CDR1 is ENHRY and CDR2 is SYGVKD. The CDR3 DNA reads as TGTGCCACCTTAGCGGGAGACGGCACAGATACGCAGTATTTT. Translating gives CATLAGDGTDTQYF.